This TCR beta chain was found in a study of OX40 agonist ivuxolimab in advanced cancers. Study at large: The patients received ivuxolimab by intravenous route every 2 weeks at 0.01 to 10 mg/kg. General study findings and limits: In the 0.1 to 3.0 mg/kg range, CD4+ and CD8+ blood T cells had expanded clonally by week 6.

Germline CDR1 reads SEHNR; CDR2 reads FQNEAQ (reference sequence). CDR3 length equals 15 residues. Between the trimmed V and J ends, which lost 2 bases and 3 bases, there was a span of 12 bases. Sequencing used immunoSEQ multiplex PCR; TCRdb keeps in-frame clones, though not all of them. Among 30,000 to 45,000 clones listed, just under 75% were seen once. Note on this clone: The antigen remains undetermined.

This clonotype was sampled from an adult with an advanced solid tumor such as melanoma, head and neck, liver or kidney cancer. The sequences come from CD4+ or CD8+ T cells sorted from blood, collected in a trial of the OX40 agonist ivuxolimab. The V gene is TRBV7-9, the J gene TRBJ2-3; a possible D gene is TRBD2 (6 bases). The CDR3 region has the DNA TGTGCCAGCAGCTTATTGGCGGGGATAACAGATACGCAGTATTTT. Protein: CASSLLAGITDTQYF.